This TCR beta chain comes out of a study of vaccination and CD4 T cells after COVID-19. Across the study: The stimulus for the cells was overlapping spike peptides derived from SARS-CoV-2, HCoV-NL63, HCoV-OC43 and HCoV-229E.

Cultured CD4+ T cell DNA was sequenced using the Oncomine TCR Beta short-read assay. TCRdb ran MiXCR on the PCR reads and lists one entry per CDR3 protein. Altogether about 21,000 distinct CDR3 sequences are present, about 40% being singletons, with the ten largest covering around 27%. Treatment of the sample: roughly 10-day PBMC culture with coronavirus spike peptide pools or control peptides (ViraFEST assay). The authors swapped half the medium for fresh IL-2 medium on days 3 and 7. Turning to this clonotype: Its antigen remains unknown.

With 2 bases removed from V and 6 bases from J, the gap between germline ends came to 20 bases. In germline, CDR1 is GTSNPN, CDR2 SVGIG (reference sequence). CDR3 length: 15 residues. The V call is TRBV30, the J call TRBJ2-7; a possible D gene is TRBD2 (5 bases). Material: CD4+ T cells from blood, cultured in vitro, obtained before SARS-CoV-2 vaccination. The sequence derives from a human donor who received a COVID-19 vaccine. CDR3 in amino acids: CAWSPQARGLGEQYF. DNA of the CDR3: TGTGCCTGGAGTCCCCAAGCCCGGGGTCTTGGCGAGCAGTACTTC.